Listed below are T cell receptor beta chains from one sample, sequenced in a study of blood T cell repertoires in COVID-19. Profiled with immunoSEQ multiplex PCR; TCRdb holds only in-frame clones, not every one. This sample has 300,000 to 400,000 clones, with approximately 87% found just once. What was sequenced was peripheral blood. The receptors here all came from a woman aged 45-59 years with COVID-19, enrolled during active disease. CDR3s include the opening cysteine and the closing phenylalanine or tryptophan. The order of the fields is clone size, CDR3 length, V gene, D gene, J gene, CDR3 DNA, CDR3 protein. A D gene is named only where the DNA matches it firmly. Only part of the rows carry a size: once, few, many, or a class if the clone is expanded.

NA	15	TRBV5-8	NA	TRBJ1-5	TGTGCCAGCAGCTTGGGAAGGGTTGAGGGACAGCCCCAGCATTTT	CASSLGRVEGQPQHF
NA	15	TRBV7-8	NA	TRBJ2-2	TGTGCCAGCAGCTTAGTTGGGGGGTACACCGGGGAGCTGTTTTTT	CASSLVGGYTGELFF
NA	13	TRBV3-1/TRBV3-2	NA	TRBJ1-2	TGTGCCAGCAGCCAAGCCACTAGGGGGGGCTACACCTTC	CASSQATRGGYTF
once	14	TRBV7-6	NA	TRBJ1-6	TGTGCCAGCAGTTCGGAGCCCTATAATTCACCCCTCCACTTT	CASSSEPYNSPLHF
NA	17	TRBV7-6	NA	TRBJ1-3	TGTGCCAGCAGCCTCCGATTGACAGGCCCCTCTGGAAACACCATATATTTT	CASSLRLTGPSGNTIYF
NA	13	TRBV30	NA	TRBJ2-2	TGTGCATACACAAACAGATACCCCGGGGAGCTGTTTTTT	CAYTNRYPGELFF
NA	14	TRBV9	NA	TRBJ2-7	TGTGCCAGCAGCGAAGGGACTCGATCCTACGAGCAGTACTTC	CASSEGTRSYEQYF
NA	14	TRBV3-1/TRBV3-2	TRBD2	TRBJ2-3	TGTGCCAGCAGCCCCAGGGCCGGGGGGAATACGCAGTATTTT	CASSPRAGGNTQYF
NA	13	TRBV18	NA	TRBJ2-1	TGTGCCAGCTCACCTCTCGGGGGCAATGAGCAGTTCTTC	CASSPLGGNEQFF
NA	16	TRBV5-1	TRBD1	TRBJ2-3	TGCGCCAGCAGCCCCACCCTTACAGGGGGCCCAGATACGCAGTATTTT	CASSPTLTGGPDTQYF
NA	19	TRBV27	TRBD2	TRBJ2-1	TGTGCCAGCAGCCCCGGTCTCCGGGAGGCCCGCCGAATGTACAATGAGCAGTTCTTC	CASSPGLREARRMYNEQFF
NA	17	TRBV7-3	TRBD2	TRBJ2-2	TGTGCCAGCAGCCCCTGGACTAGCGGGAGTTTCGCCGGGGAGCTGTTTTTT	CASSPWTSGSFAGELFF
NA	16	TRBV5-4	TRBD2	TRBJ2-7	TGTGCCAGCAGCCCTGGACTAGCGGGAGGCCGGTACGAGCAGTACTTC	CASSPGLAGGRYEQYF
NA	13	TRBV4-1	TRBD1	TRBJ1-1	TGCGCCAGCAGCCAAGGCAGGGGGCGCTTGGCTTTCTTT	CASSQGRGRLAFF
NA	12	TRBV7-2	NA	TRBJ2-3	TGTGCCAGCAGCTTAGGGGCGGATACGCAGTATTTT	CASSLGADTQYF
NA	16	TRBV7-8	NA	TRBJ2-3	TGTGCCAGCAGCTTAGAGGGGGGGAGGGCCGCAGATACGCAGTATTTT	CASSLEGGRAADTQYF
NA	18	TRBV21-1	NA	TRBJ1-4	TGTGCCAGCAGCGTACGGACAGGGGTTTTTCCGCGTAATGAAAAACTGTTTTTT	CASSVRTGVFPRNEKLFF
few	17	TRBV4-1	TRBD1	TRBJ1-5	TGCGCCAGCAGCCCCCAACGACAGGGATTTGGCAATCAGCCCCAGCATTTT	CASSPQRQGFGNQPQHF
NA	15	TRBV6-5	NA	TRBJ2-7	TGTGCCAGCAGACGCTCGTGGGAGAGCTCCTACGAGCAGTACTTC	CASRRSWESSYEQYF
NA	18	TRBV3-1/TRBV3-2	NA	TRBJ1-4	TGTGCCAGCAGCCAAAGGACATTGACAGGTATCGGTAATGAAAAACTGTTTTTT	CASSQRTLTGIGNEKLFF
NA	14	TRBV5-1	TRBD1	TRBJ2-7	TGCGCCAGCAGATCAATTAGTAGGACAGGTGAACAGTACTTC	CASRSISRTGEQYF
NA	12	TRBV18	NA	TRBJ2-2	TGTGCCAGCTCTTCAGGGTCCGGGGAGCTGTTTTTT	CASSSGSGELFF
NA	14	TRBV7-8	TRBD1	TRBJ2-5	TGTGCCAGCAGCATACAGGGGGGATTGGAGACCCAGTACTTC	CASSIQGGLETQYF
NA	16	TRBV5-4	NA	TRBJ1-6	TGTGCCAGCAGCTTATGGGGGGGGCAGAGTCTTTCACCCCTCCACTTT	CASSLWGGQSLSPLHF
NA	16	TRBV27	TRBD1	TRBJ1-4	TGTGCCAGCAGTCCTGGTACGGGACAGGGAGGTGAAAAACTGTTTTTT	CASSPGTGQGGEKLFF
NA	15	TRBV9	TRBD1	TRBJ1-6	TGTGCCAGCAGCGAGGGACAGCTCTATAATTCACCCCTCCACTTT	CASSEGQLYNSPLHF
NA	13	TRBV19	NA	TRBJ1-5	TGTGCCAGTAGCCCCAGCGTAAATCAGCCCCAGCATTTT	CASSPSVNQPQHF
NA	15	TRBV7-9	TRBD1	TRBJ1-2	TGTGCCAGCAGCTCTACTACGGGCAGGGGGTATGGCTACACCTTC	CASSSTTGRGYGYTF
NA	14	TRBV21-1	NA	TRBJ1-5	TGTGCCAGCAGCAAAGTAAACTGCCATCAGCCCCAGCATTTT	CASSKVNCHQPQHF
once	17	TRBV21-1	NA	TRBJ2-2	TGTGCCAGCAGCAAAAAGGCACGTCAGGTGGACACCGGGGAGCTGTTTTTT	CASSKKARQVDTGELFF
NA	13	TRBV7-2	NA	TRBJ1-2	TGTGCCAGCAGCTTACCAGGGGCCTATGGCTACACCTTC	CASSLPGAYGYTF
once	15	TRBV9	NA	TRBJ1-2	TGTGCCAGCAGCGTAGGAATGGCCCCTAACTATGGCTACACCTTC	CASSVGMAPNYGYTF
NA	16	TRBV7-2	TRBD1	TRBJ1-1	TGTGCCAGCAGCCTTCGAGGGACAGGGATTTTCGCCGAAGCTTTCTTT	CASSLRGTGIFAEAFF
NA	18	TRBV7-9	TRBD1	TRBJ1-2	TGTGCCAGCAGCTTAGGTCCCCCTCTTTCAGGGGGCGACTATGGCTACACCTTC	CASSLGPPLSGGDYGYTF
few	14	TRBV7-2	NA	TRBJ1-1	TGTGCCAGCAGCTTAAAGAGATCGAACACTGAAGCTTTCTTT	CASSLKRSNTEAFF
NA	12	TRBV9	NA	TRBJ2-2	TGTGCCAGCAGCGCAATGACCGGGGAGCTGTTTTTT	CASSAMTGELFF
NA	13	TRBV19	NA	TRBJ2-7	TGTGCCAGTAGGCTAACTTCGGGGTACGAGCAGTACTTC	CASRLTSGYEQYF
NA	14	TRBV20-1	TRBD2	TRBJ2-7	TGCAGTGCTAGTCCCGGGAGGGGGACCTACGAGCAGTACTTC	CSASPGRGTYEQYF
NA	13	TRBV28	NA	TRBJ1-1	TGTGCCAGCAGTTTACCGGGGAACACTGAAGCTTTCTTT	CASSLPGNTEAFF
NA	13	TRBV5-6	NA	TRBJ2-1	TGTGCCAGCAGCCGCCGAGGGAACAATGAGCAGTTCTTC	CASSRRGNNEQFF
once	17	TRBV29-1	NA	TRBJ2-1	TGCAGCGTTGAACCCGTTATAGTGGAGAGCTCCTACAATGAGCAGTTCTTC	CSVEPVIVESSYNEQFF
NA	13	TRBV30	TRBD1	TRBJ1-2	TGTGCCTGGAGTAGGACAGGCGGATATGGCTACACCTTC	CAWSRTGGYGYTF
NA	16	TRBV5-1	NA	TRBJ2-1	TGCGCCAGCAGCTTGACAACAGGGTTTCTTGGCAATGAGCAGTTCTTC	CASSLTTGFLGNEQFF
NA	15	TRBV5-6	NA	TRBJ1-3	TGTGCCAGCAGCTTCCGACAGGTTTCACCCCTTCCCATATATTTT	CASSFRQVSPLPIYF
NA	18	TRBV5-4	TRBD1	TRBJ1-2	TGTGCCAGCAGCTTGAAGTACTCCGGACAGGGGGCTAACTATGGCTACACCTTC	CASSLKYSGQGANYGYTF
NA	14	TRBV19	TRBD1	TRBJ2-7	TGTGCCAGTAGTACCAGGACAGGGTACTACGAGCAGTACTTC	CASSTRTGYYEQYF
NA	15	TRBV5-6	TRBD2	TRBJ2-7	TGTGCCAGCCACAAAATCTTCCGGGAGGCCTACGAGCAGTACTTC	CASHKIFREAYEQYF
NA	13	TRBV19	TRBD1	TRBJ2-7	TGTGCCAGTAGTATAAGGGGGCCCAACGAGCAGTACTTC	CASSIRGPNEQYF
NA	15	TRBV5-1	TRBD1	TRBJ1-5	TGCGCCAGCAGCTCAGGGACAGATAGCAATCAGCCCCAGCATTTT	CASSSGTDSNQPQHF